This TCR beta chain was captured in a study of cytomegalovirus exposure and HLA in healthy donors. The study ran its PCR with 60 Vbeta and 13 Jbeta primers. The protocol was immunoSEQ multiplex PCR, while the TCRdb copy is restricted to in-frame clones and leaves out a portion. This sample has fewer than 90,000 clones; more than 70% occur once, and the top ten carry about 2.7%. CDR1 is MDHEN and CDR2 is SYDVKM in the germline V gene. The V end was cut by 5 bases, the J end by 0 bases, with 16 bases between. The CDR3 extends over 16 amino acids. The V and J genes are TRBV28 and TRBJ1-1; a possible D gene is TRBD1 (5 bases). The receptor was derived from a male donor in good health and CMV-seropositive. What was sequenced was PBMCs. The CDR3 loop reads CASSPPWTTMNTEAFF. The CDR3 bases are TGTGCCAGCAGTCCCCCATGGACAACCATGAACACTGAAGCTTTCTTT.